Sequencing of this T cell receptor (beta chain) was carried out in a study of T cells in Graves' hyperthyroidism and ophthalmopathy. Study results and caveats: Blood held most thyroid clonotypes expanded above 0.001 frequency.

The diagnostic basis comprised clinical symptoms, serum thyroxine and TRAb, thyroid ultrasound and orbital computed tomography. This clonotype was seen a handful of times. No antigen is known for it. CDR1 is SGHTA and CDR2 is FQGTGA in the germline V gene. The CDR3 sequence is 15 residues long. Germline trimming cut 4 bases from V and 3 bases from J; bases unmatched to any gene: 2. Authors of the study amplified TCR beta CDR3 regions from RNA transcripts. In the first-round RT-PCR of the TCR CDR3, the HTBI primer set was used. Each CDR3 protein gets one entry after TCRdb re-called the multiplex PCR reads with MiXCR. Among 480,000 or so distinct CDR3 sequences listed, 40% to 50% were seen once.

The TCR sequence derives from an adult woman with Graves' disease, either hyperthyroidism or ophthalmopathy (not recorded which). The material sequenced was peripheral blood or thyroid tissue (not recorded which). The V and J genes are TRBV7-3 and TRBJ2-7, with TRBD2 identical over 14 bases. This CDR3 reads CASSSGTSGSYEQYF. As DNA, the CDR3 is TGTGCCAGCAGCTCTGGGACTAGCGGGAGCTACGAGCAGTACTTC.